These T cell receptor beta chains were read from a single sample in a study of T-cell memory formation after mild COVID-19. TCRdb analysed the 5' RACE reads with MiXCR anew, one entry per CDR3 protein. The sample has about 310,000 distinct CDR3 sequences, less than 20% seen once. The sample comprised PBMCs or a T cell subset sorted from them (not recorded which). The receptors stem from a man younger than 35 who had mild COVID-19 (a few samples of this study predate the infection). Cell type and time point are not known. The CDR3 runs from the conserved cysteine through the conserved F or W.

CDR3 length: 10
J gene: TRBJ2-5
V gene: TRBV6-2/TRBV6-3
CDR3 protein: CATRRETQYF

CDR3 length: 14
J gene: TRBJ1-6
V gene: TRBV7-9
CDR3 protein: CASSSGGGNSPLHF

CDR3 length: 12
J gene: TRBJ2-3
V gene: TRBV12-3/TRBV12-4
CDR3 protein: CASSYQTGTQYF

CDR3 length: 16
J gene: TRBJ2-3
V gene: TRBV5-1
CDR3 protein: CASSPQRGGSTDTQYF

CDR3 length: 16
J gene: TRBJ2-1
V gene: TRBV11-1
CDR3 protein: CASSPGALADYNEQFF

CDR3 length: 15
J gene: TRBJ2-2
V gene: TRBV5-1
CDR3 protein: CASSYGSVNTGELFF

CDR3 length: 15
J gene: TRBJ2-3
V gene: TRBV2
CDR3 protein: CASGGLAVGTDTQYF

CDR3 length: 13
J gene: TRBJ1-6
V gene: TRBV4-3
CDR3 protein: CASSQTGKSPLHF

CDR3 length: 15
J gene: TRBJ2-1
V gene: TRBV7-2
CDR3 protein: CASSPRGPSYNEQFF

CDR3 length: 14
J gene: TRBJ1-2
V gene: TRBV11-2
CDR3 protein: CASSRGQGRGGYTF

CDR3 length: 20
J gene: TRBJ1-5
V gene: TRBV20-1
CDR3 protein: CSAREPATDRVGYSNQPQHF

CDR3 length: 15
J gene: TRBJ2-4
V gene: TRBV9
CDR3 protein: CASSPQGLAKNIQYF

CDR3 length: 15
J gene: TRBJ1-1
V gene: TRBV15
CDR3 protein: CATSRVAGGNTEAFF

CDR3 length: 16
J gene: TRBJ2-7
V gene: TRBV11-3
CDR3 protein: CASSSPYGGTPYEQYF

CDR3 length: 12
J gene: TRBJ2-5
V gene: TRBV11-2
CDR3 protein: CASSSPSETQYF

CDR3 length: 15
J gene: TRBJ1-5
V gene: TRBV7-2
CDR3 protein: CASSLVVAREQPQHF

CDR3 length: 16
J gene: TRBJ2-2
V gene: TRBV7-6
CDR3 protein: CASSSPGGLNTGELFF

CDR3 length: 15
J gene: TRBJ2-1
V gene: TRBV4-3
CDR3 protein: CASSQDGLAANEQFF

CDR3 length: 15
J gene: TRBJ2-1
V gene: TRBV7-9
CDR3 protein: CASSQGQGAGDEQFF

CDR3 length: 14
J gene: TRBJ1-6
V gene: TRBV7-2
CDR3 protein: CASSLFADNSPLHF

CDR3 length: 16
J gene: TRBJ1-3
V gene: TRBV3-1
CDR3 protein: CASSQGGQHSGNTIYF

CDR3 length: 16
J gene: TRBJ2-1
V gene: TRBV4-1
CDR3 protein: CASGPRQGDSYNEQFF

CDR3 length: 15
J gene: TRBJ1-1
V gene: TRBV5-5
CDR3 protein: CASRTLGSMNTEAFF